These 10 T cell receptor beta chains originate from one sample sequenced in a study of radiotherapy plus CTLA-4 blockade in lung cancer (dated by TCRdb to about 2018). The method was the immunoSEQ multiplex PCR assay. TCRdb took this table from immuneACCESS and kept in-frame rearrangements with V and J called. Such tables lack part of the clones; where checked against another copy, unresolved V genes explain under half of the gap, and the rest is unexplained. The sample records more than 50,000 clones, around 77% of which are singletons. The ten largest clones capture around 2.8% of the sample. Sequencing used peripheral blood, obtained from a patient treated with radiotherapy plus ipilimumab. These receptors originate from a human donor with non-small cell lung cancer who had a complete response to radiotherapy plus ipilimumab.

The chain joins TRBV7-3 to TRBJ2-2, with 9 bases lining up with TRBD2. Germline V CDR1 and CDR2: SGHTA, FQGTGA. The V and J ends lost 1 base and 1 base, in that order; junction bases with no gene match: 1. This CDR3 is 16 amino acids long. The chain's CDR3 is CASSLKLAGNTGELFF. The CDR3 bases are TGTGCCAGCAGCTTAAAACTAGCGGGGAACACCGGGGAGCTGTTTTTT. The whole variable domain, filled in from reference TRBV7-3 and TRBJ2-2, reads GAGVSQTPSNKVTEKGKYVELRCDPISGHTALYWYRQSLGQGPEFLIYFQGTGAADDSGLPNDRFFAVRPEGSVSTLKIQRTERGDSAVYLCASSLKLAGNTGELFFGEGSRLTVL.

The chain carries TRBV28 and TRBJ2-5; 7 bases align to TRBD1. There are 14 residues in the CDR3. The V segment lost 9 bases and the J segment 3 bases; nucleotides outside the gene matches: 10. Germline CDR1 MDHEN, CDR2 SYDVKM. The CDR3 region has the DNA TGTGCCAGTTCTTCGACAGGGCGGAAAGAGACCCAGTACTTC. It is translated as CASSSTGRKETQYF.

The chain has TRBV5-6 and TRBJ2-2; 7 bases line up with TRBD2. The CDR3 is made up of 16 amino acids. Losses at the gene ends were 4 bases for V and 2 bases for J; bases not matched to a gene: 8. Per the germline V gene, CDR1 is SGHDT and CDR2 is YYEEEE. This chain's CDR3 is CASSPYRGDNTGELFF. CDR3 nucleotide sequence: TGTGCCAGCAGCCCCTATCGGGGGGACAACACCGGGGAGCTGTTTTTT. The full variable domain, completed using reference TRBV5-6 and TRBJ2-2, is DAGVTQSPTHLIKTRGQQVTLRCSPKSGHDTVSWYQQALGQGPQFIFQYYEEEERQRGNFPDRFSGHQFPNYSSELNVNALLLGDSALYLCASSPYRGDNTGELFFGEGSRLTVL.

The chain uses TRBV9 and TRBJ1-3; perhaps TRBD1 as D (6 bases). There are 17 residues in the CDR3. V was trimmed by 0 bases and J by 1 base, leaving 14 bases between them. Germline V lookup: CDR1 SGDLS, CDR2 YYNGEE. The CDR3, as DNA: TGTGCCAGCAGCGTAGTCTCGGGGGGCGCTTCTGGAAACACCATATATTTT. Protein product: CASSVVSGGASGNTIYF.

A few counts support this clone. The chain uses TRBV6-1 and TRBJ2-2; possibly TRBD1 for D (6 bases). Trimming took 3 bases from V and 1 from J, leaving 15 bases between them. CDR1 and CDR2 (germline): MNHNS, SASEGT. This CDR3 has 17 amino acids. The CDR3, as DNA: TGTGCCAGCAGTGAGGCCAGACAGGTCTTGAACACCGGGGAGCTGTTTTTT. It specifies CASSEARQVLNTGELFF.

This chain uses TRBV30 with TRBJ1-2; D is unresolved. The CDR3 is 17 amino acids. Germline V gene data show CDR1 as GTSNPN and CDR2 as SVGIG (reference sequence). The V gene lost 1 base and the J gene lost 5 bases, with 23 bases spanning the gap. CDR3 amino acids: CAWSDTGGGVRAYGYTF. CDR3 bases: TGTGCCTGGAGTGACACTGGAGGAGGTGTACGGGCGTATGGCTACACCTTC.

V usage is TRBV7-9 and J usage is TRBJ2-1; D ambiguous. This CDR3 region has 10 residues. Germline-derived CDR1 and CDR2 are SEHNR and FQNEAQ (reference sequence). The V gene lost 8 bases and the J gene lost 6 bases, with 5 bases spanning the gap. The CDR3 loop reads CASYRNEQFF. The CDR3 bases are TGTGCCAGCTATCGCAATGAGCAGTTCTTC.

The chain couples TRBV7-9 to TRBJ2-7, with a possible D match to TRBD2 (5 bases). The CDR3 is 16 residues long. V lost 3 bases and J lost 3, with 18 bases in between. Germline V gene sequence: CDR1 SEHNR, CDR2 FQNEAQ (reference sequence). The CDR3 bases are TGTGCCAGCAGCTTCCCCTTAGGCGGGTTCGACTACGAGCAGTACTTC. Translating it yields CASSFPLGGFDYEQYF.

The chain is built from TRBV4-3 and TRBJ2-7, with 12 nucleotides matching TRBD2. Trimming removed 3 bases from V and 7 bases from J; junction bases left unmatched: 10. This CDR3 region has 16 residues. From germline, CDR1 is LGHNA and CDR2 YSLEER. The CDR3 here is CASSQNLAGGPREQYF. The CDR3 DNA reads TGCGCCAGCAGCCAGAACCTAGCGGGGGGGCCGAGAGAGCAGTACTTC.

This chain links TRBV28 with TRBJ1-1, with 8 bases identical to TRBD1. Germline V gene sequence: CDR1 MDHEN, CDR2 SYDVKM. V trimming: 6 bases; J trimming: 5 bases; junction bases outside the gene matches: 8. The CDR3 runs to 14 residues. CDR3 amino acids: CASRGQGARTEAFF. The CDR3 nucleotides are TGTGCCAGCAGGGGGCAGGGGGCGCGAACTGAAGCTTTCTTT. The entire variable domain, with the rest obtained from reference TRBV28 and TRBJ1-1, is as follows: DVKVTQSSRYLVKRTGEKVFLECVQDMDHENMFWYRQDPGLGLRLIYFSYDVKMKEKGDIPEGYSVSREKKERFSLILESASTNQTSMYLCASRGQGARTEAFFGQGTRLTVV.